This T cell receptor (beta chain) comes out of a study of OX40 agonist ivuxolimab in advanced cancers. Study-wide context: Ivuxolimab was an agonistic, fully human IgG2 monoclonal antibody directed against OX40 (CD134), a costimulatory receptor. Intravenous ivuxolimab was administered to patients every 2 weeks at six dose levels: 0.01, 0.1, 0.3, 1.5, 3 and 10 mg/kg. Among the approximately 54 dose-escalation patients, 19 had hepatocellular carcinoma, roughly 15 melanoma, 9 renal cell carcinoma and 9 head and neck cancer. A male proportion of 82.7% and a mean age of 60 years, ranging from roughly 20 to 80, were recorded for the dose-escalation cohort. Prior anti-PD-1, anti-PD-L1 or anti-CTLA-4 therapy was permitted, and 30% to 50% of dose-escalation patients had received checkpoint inhibitors. Partial responses occurred in three dose-escalation patients: two with cutaneous melanoma and one with hepatocellular carcinoma. The purpose of peripheral TCRbeta sequencing was to test whether ivuxolimab changed TCR sequence diversity and led to clonal T-cell expansion. The paper covers the monotherapy dose-escalation part of the phase I ivuxolimab trial, which included N of about 50 patients.

To sequence the TCRbeta CDR3 region, genomic DNA was isolated from the sorted cells. The immunoSEQ Assay was used for sequencing of TCRbeta CDR3 regions. TCRdb holds this immuneACCESS table with in-frame rearrangements only. Some clones are missing; in checked studies, unresolved V genes explain under half, and the rest has no known cause. Across this sample there are about 15,000 clones, with around 77% seen only once. Clones ranked in the top ten supply around an eighth of the sample. Including the terminal cysteine and phenylalanine, the CDR3 comprises 16 residues. Only the CDR3 DNA is retained, 48 bases long and in frame from the first base. V loses 0 bases at its end and J loses 6 bases; junction bases beyond the gene matches: 8. From a lookup of the germline V gene, CDR1 and CDR2 are SGDLS and YYNGEE. Turning to this clone: Its target antigen remains unknown. No much larger clone is present one base from it, and per-base qualities are unavailable.

Patients with autoimmune disease history or receiving systemic immunosuppression were excluded from the trial. Peripheral blood for TCR sequencing was collected from all dose cohorts at baseline, on cycle 4 day 1, and on cycle 7 day 1. The samples were taken from a phase I, first-in-human, multicenter, open-label dose-escalation trial of ivuxolimab. The trial enrolled adults with locally advanced or metastatic head and neck squamous cell, hepatocellular, melanoma or renal cell carcinoma. Before TCR sequencing, CD4+ T cells and CD8+ T cells from peripheral blood were sorted into separate populations. Study-wide conclusions, independent of this receptor: The antigen specificity of the clonally expanded peripheral T cells was not determined. Low levels of normalized T-cell clonal expansion were also shown by some nonresponding patients. After ivuxolimab, expanded clones were on average more numerous among CD8+ T cells than among CD4+ T cells. In the 0.1-3.0 mg/kg groups, partial responders were among the patients with the lowest normalized peripheral clonal expansion, particularly in CD8+ T cells. Clonal expansion of both CD4+ and CD8+ blood T cells was observed from baseline to week 6 at doses 0.1 to 3.0 mg/kg.

The chain uses TRBV9 and TRBJ2-1, and TRBD2 aligns with 8 junction nucleotides. Source: CD4+ or CD8+ T cells sorted from blood, taken in a trial of the OX40 agonist ivuxolimab. This sequence was found in an adult with an advanced solid tumor such as melanoma, head and neck, liver or kidney cancer. The nucleotides read TGTGCCAGCAGCGTAGAGGGAGCGGGAGTGTTCAATGAGCAGTTCTTC. Its coded protein is CASSVEGAGVFNEQFF.